The 32 T cell receptor beta chains given below trace back to one sample, sequenced in a study of siplizumab effects on memory and regulatory T cells. TCRdb keeps only in-frame clones here, not all; method: immunoSEQ multiplex PCR. The sample has around 95,000 clones; about 94% are singletons. The sequencing input was non-Treg CD4+ T cells sorted from blood. The receptors were gathered from a human donor in good health.

The chain employs TRBV6-5 and TRBJ2-7, with D uncertain. The CDR3 sequence is 15 residues long. The ends were cut back, 0 bases at V and 9 bases at J, with 18 bases in the middle. Germline CDR1 reads MNHEY; CDR2 reads SVGAGI. CDR3 in DNA: TGTGCCAGCAGTTACTCGATTCAGGCGTCACATGGGCAGTACTTC. Its protein is CASSYSIQASHGQYF.

The chain uses TRBV5-1 and TRBJ2-3; TRBD2 agrees at 11 bases. J lost 4 bases, V lost 0 bases, and 4 bases had no gene match. The germline V gene encodes CDR1 SGHRS and CDR2 YFSETQ. The CDR3 runs 16 residues. CDR3 protein: CASSLGLAGGSDTQYF. The CDR3 DNA sequence: TGCGCCAGCAGCTTGGGCCTAGCGGGAGGATCAGATACGCAGTATTTT.

The chain couples TRBV12-5 to TRBJ1-4; 10 nucleotides line up with TRBD1. Unmatched junction bases numbered 18, after V lost 6 bases and J lost 11 bases. The CDR3 is made up of 17 amino acids. Germline assignment: CDR1 LGHNT and CDR2 FRNRAP. The CDR3 sequence: CASGPWYTGDRGKKLFF. The CDR3 region has the DNA TGTGCTAGTGGGCCCTGGTACACGGGGGACAGGGGAAAGAAACTGTTTTTT.

The chain is built from TRBV21-1 and TRBJ2-5; the table's D call of TRBD2 was not tested on the DNA. TRBV21-1 is reported as a pseudogene. There are 14 residues in the CDR3. The CDR3 DNA reads as TGTGCCAGCACCTTTAGCGAGTACCAAGAGACCCAGTACTTC. This gives the protein CASTFSEYQETQYF.

The gene calls are TRBV6-5 and TRBJ1-1, with D unclear. V was cut by 2 bases and J by 1 base, with 8 bases left in between. CDR3 length: 14 residues. From germline, CDR1 is MNHEY and CDR2 SVGAGI. The CDR3 spells CASSYQASNTEAFF. The DNA for the CDR3 is TGTGCCAGCAGTTACCAGGCGTCGAACACTGAAGCTTTCTTT.

The chain links TRBV7-9 to TRBJ2-2; D is unresolved. Germline loops: CDR1 SEHNR, CDR2 FQNEAQ (reference sequence). V lost 10 bases to trimming and J lost 5 bases, with 17 bases between them. The CDR3 has 14 residues. The CDR3 nucleotides are TGTGCCACTGCAAATCGGGCGCGGACCGGGGAGCTGTTTTTT. This encodes CATANRARTGELFF.

V is TRBV19 and J is TRBJ2-1; D may be TRBD1 or TRBD2 (5 bases each). This CDR3 comprises 13 residues. The V end was cut by 4 bases, the J end by 9 bases, with 13 bases between. The germline gives CDR1 LNHDA, CDR2 SQIVND (reference sequence). For the CDR3, the DNA is TGTGCCAGTAGTACAACCACAGGAGGTGAGCAGTTCTTC. This gives the protein CASSTTTGGEQFF.

The genes are TRBV10-1 and TRBJ1-1; 12 nucleotides line up with TRBD1. Trimming took 2 bases from V and 4 from J; bases not matched to a gene: 5. Germline values: CDR1 WNHNN, CDR2 SYGVQD (reference sequence). The CDR3 runs to 16 residues. The CDR3: CASSEGGQGARTEAFF. The DNA of the CDR3 is TGCGCCAGCAGTGAGGGGGGACAGGGGGCGCGCACTGAAGCTTTCTTT.

This rearrangement joins TRBV7-9 to TRBJ2-7, with 15 positions matching TRBD2. CDR3 length: 17 amino acids. Trimming took 5 bases from V and 5 from J; bases not matched to a gene: 10. Germline CDR1 and CDR2: SEHNR and FQNEAQ (reference sequence). The DNA for the CDR3 is TGTGCCAGCAGCCCGGGACTAGCGGGAGGTACTTTCCACGAGCAGTACTTC. Translation: CASSPGLAGGTFHEQYF.

This clone was seen just once. V gene TRBV7-9 combines with J gene TRBJ2-1, with 9 positions matching TRBD2. V shed 1 base, J shed 3 bases, and the junction held 1 base outside the gene matches. This CDR3 is 15 amino acids long. Germline V gene sequence: CDR1 SEHNR, CDR2 FQNEAQ (reference sequence). For the CDR3, the DNA is TGTGCCAGCAGCTTAGATAGCGGGAGCTACAATGAGCAGTTCTTC. Protein: CASSLDSGSYNEQFF.

The rearrangement joins TRBV7-9 to TRBJ2-1; the D gene is possibly TRBD2 (6 bases). CDR3 length: 15 residues. Trimming took 2 bases from V and 1 from J, leaving 9 bases between them. In germline, CDR1 is SEHNR, CDR2 FQNEAQ (reference sequence). The CDR3 sequence: CASSLTGTSYNEQFF. CDR3 in DNA: TGTGCCAGCAGCTTAACCGGGACTTCCTACAATGAGCAGTTCTTC. Drawing the rest from reference TRBV7-9 and TRBJ2-1, the complete variable domain is DTGVSQNPRHKITKRGQNVTFRCDPISEHNRLYWYRQTLGQGPEFLTYFQNEAQLEKSRLLSDRFSAERPKGSFSTLEIQRTEQGDSAMYLCASSLTGTSYNEQFFGPGTRLTVL.

This sequence joins TRBV27 and TRBJ1-2; 7 nucleotides match TRBD1. The ends lost 4 bases at V and 5 bases at J; junction bases unmatched: 10. There are 15 residues in the CDR3. Germline V gene sequence: CDR1 MNHEY, CDR2 SMNVEV (reference sequence). CDR3 in DNA: TGTGCCAGCAGTTCTTCCAGGGGGTTTCCGTATGGCTACACCTTC. Translated: CASSSSRGFPYGYTF.

This chain uses TRBV7-3 with TRBJ2-1; D not certain. With 1 base removed from V and 7 bases from J, the gap between germline ends came to 8 bases. The germline V gene has CDR1 SGHTA and CDR2 FQGTGA. This CDR3 spans 13 amino acids. The CDR3 sequence is CASSLSTRNEQFF. The CDR3 bases are TGTGCCAGCAGCTTAAGCACGAGGAATGAGCAGTTCTTC.

This clone appeared a few times. The gene calls are TRBV5-1 and TRBJ1-1; D gene uncertain. CDR1 is SGHRS, CDR2 YFSETQ, per germline. This CDR3 has 14 residues. V was pared by 6 bases and J by 2 bases, with 14 bases between. The CDR3 nucleotides read TGCGCCAGCAACCCTTCCGGGGTTAACACTGAAGCTTTCTTT. Translated: CASNPSGVNTEAFF.

This clone has a single count. The chain combines TRBV5-1 with TRBJ2-7; no reliable D call. In germline, CDR1 is SGHRS, CDR2 YFSETQ. The CDR3 has 13 amino acids. V shed 4 bases and J shed 1 base, with 9 bases lying between them. The CDR3 DNA sequence: TGCGCCAGCAGCCTCGAAAGGTCCTACGAGCAGTACTTC. Its translation is CASSLERSYEQYF.

This chain links TRBV11-2 with TRBJ2-7, with D possibly matching TRBD1 (5 bases). Germline V CDR1 and CDR2: SGHAT, FQNNGV. V dropped 0 bases and J dropped 9 bases, with 27 bases sitting between them. This CDR3 spans 18 amino acids. The CDR3 spells CASSLDHFMAGNRYGQYF. In nucleotides, the CDR3 is TGTGCCAGCAGCTTAGATCATTTTATGGCAGGGAACAGGTATGGGCAGTACTTC. Full variable domain (outside the CDR3, taken from reference TRBV11-2 and TRBJ2-7): EAGVAQSPRYKIIEKRQSVAFWCNPISGHATLYWYQQILGQGPKLLIQFQNNGVVDDSQLPKDRFSAERLKGVDSTLKIQPAKLEDSAVYLCASSLDHFMAGNRYGQYFGPGTRLTVT.

The rearrangement uses TRBV7-3 and TRBJ1-4; TRBD1 might be the D (6 bases). The CDR3 is made up of 13 amino acids. The V and J ends lost 6 bases and 4 bases respectively, with 9 bases between them. Germline-derived CDR1 and CDR2 are SGHTA and FQGTGA. The CDR3 sequence: CASSPGVNEKLFF. In DNA, the CDR3 is TGTGCCAGCAGTCCAGGGGTTAATGAAAAACTGTTTTTT.

The genes are TRBV25-1 and TRBJ2-7; 7 positions agree with TRBD1. V was clipped by 6 bases and J by 3 bases; unmatched bases: 11. The CDR3 runs 15 residues. CDR1 is MGHDK and CDR2 is SYGVNS in the germline V gene. CDR3 coding DNA: TGTGCCAGCAGCCCCTGGACAGGTCGTGGCTACGAGCAGTACTTC. Amino acids: CASSPWTGRGYEQYF.

The genes are TRBV28 and TRBJ2-7; 13 bases map to TRBD2. Unmatched junction bases numbered 7, after V lost 6 bases and J lost 2 bases. The CDR3 runs 16 residues. The germline gives CDR1 MDHEN, CDR2 SYDVKM. The CDR3 sequence is CASRGTSGTFTYEQYF. CDR3 in DNA: TGTGCCAGCAGAGGGACTAGCGGGACCTTTACCTACGAGCAGTACTTC.

V usage is TRBV21-1 and J usage is TRBJ2-1; the D call in the table, TRBD2, was not verified against the DNA. TRBV21-1 is deemed a pseudogene. This CDR3 region has 16 residues. CDR3 DNA sequence: TGTGCCAGCAGCAAAGAAAAGGGACTAGCTTGCAATGAGCAGTTCTTC. Encoded protein: CASSKEKGLACNEQFF.

J is TRBJ2-5 and V is TRBV15; D possibly corresponds to TRBD2 (5 bases). The CDR3 length is 18 residues. Germline CDR1 LNHNV, CDR2 YYDKDF (reference sequence). Trimming took off 0 bases at V and 3 bases at J, with 20 bases between the two ends. CDR3 DNA sequence: TGTGCCACCAGCAGAGATTATAACAGCGAGGGAGTTAAAGAGACCCAGTACTTC. The encoded protein is CATSRDYNSEGVKETQYF.

V gene TRBV6-1 combines with J gene TRBJ1-2; a possible D gene is TRBD1 (6 bases). Germline V gives CDR1 MNHNS, CDR2 SASEGT. CDR3 length: 12 amino acids. The V end lost 2 bases, the J end lost 8 bases, and 9 bases lay between the germline ends. The CDR3 spells CASSETGFGYTF. Here the CDR3 DNA reads TGTGCCAGCAGTGAAACAGGGTTCGGCTACACCTTC.

CDR3 nucleotides: TGTGCCAGCAGCTTGGAGATGGGGTGGGGGGATACGCAGTATTTT. It is translated as CASSLEMGWGDTQYF. The chain uses TRBV5-6 and TRBJ2-3; D could derive from TRBD1 or TRBD2 (5 bases each). This CDR3 has 15 residues. Germline V CDR1 and CDR2: SGHDT, YYEEEE. The ends were cut back, 0 bases at V and 6 bases at J, with 14 bases in the middle.

The V gene is TRBV4-2, the J gene TRBJ2-1; 9 nucleotides line up with TRBD2. Per germline, CDR1 LGHNA and CDR2 YNFKEQ. V lost 4 bases, J lost 8 bases, and 15 bases stayed unmatched. The CDR3 runs to 17 residues. CDR3 sequence reads: CASSPDWGGRAGDEQFF. CDR3 nucleotides: TGTGCCAGCAGCCCAGATTGGGGCGGGAGGGCCGGCGATGAGCAGTTCTTC.

The rearrangement joins TRBV5-1 to TRBJ1-2; 9 bases line up with TRBD1. This CDR3 region has 14 residues. Trimming removed 0 bases from V and 6 bases from J; junction bases left unmatched: 3. Germline assignment: CDR1 SGHRS and CDR2 YFSETQ. In DNA, the CDR3 is TGCGCCAGCAGCTTGGTCGGACAGGGGAATGGCTACACCTTC. It yields the protein CASSLVGQGNGYTF.

V is TRBV18 and J is TRBJ1-4, with D possibly being TRBD1 (6 bases). Trimming shortened V by 3 bases and J by 2 bases, and 7 bases separated the two germline ends. The CDR3 runs to 14 residues. The germline V gene encodes CDR1 KGHSH and CDR2 LQKENI. The CDR3 coding sequence is TGTGCCAGCTCACCGGGGGGCACTAATGAAAAACTGTTTTTT. Encoded protein: CASSPGGTNEKLFF.

On this clone: A junction boundary mismatches the germline segment, possibly from a read error. The rearrangement links TRBV7-7 to TRBJ1-5, with D perhaps matching TRBD1 (6 bases). The germline gives CDR1 SSHAT, CDR2 FNYEAQ (reference sequence). This CDR3 region has 17 residues. This CDR3 is CASSFLDVTGTNQPQHF. DNA for the CDR3: TGTGCTAGCAGCTTCCTTGATGTGACAGGCACCAATCAGCCCCAGCATTTT.

The CDR3 DNA is TGTGCCAGTAGTATTGGCCCACCCCCAAACTATGGCTACACCTTC. The encoded protein is CASSIGPPPNYGYTF. V is TRBV19 and J is TRBJ1-2; no firm D call. CDR3 size: 15 residues. With 3 bases removed from V and 2 bases from J, the gap between germline ends came to 13 bases. Germline lookup yields CDR1 LNHDA and CDR2 SQIVND (reference sequence).

Here the CDR3 DNA reads TGTGCCACCAGCGGTACAGGGCCCCGGGTCACTGAAGCTTTCTTT. Protein sequence: CATSGTGPRVTEAFF. The chain recombines TRBV15 with TRBJ1-1, with D perhaps TRBD1 (6 bases). Trimming removed 5 bases at V and 4 bases at J, with 17 bases between. The CDR3 consists of 15 residues. Germline V gene data show CDR1 as LNHNV and CDR2 as YYDKDF (reference sequence).

This sequence joins TRBV29-1 and TRBJ2-3, with 8 bases lining up with TRBD2. Germline V gene data show CDR1 as SQVTM and CDR2 as ANQGSEA. J gave up 3 bases and V 7 bases, and 3 bases lay outside the gene matches. The CDR3 is made up of 12 amino acids. The CDR3 DNA is TGCAGCGCGGAGCGGGAGACAGATACGCAGTATTTT. Encoded protein: CSAERETDTQYF.

V usage is TRBV4-1 and J usage is TRBJ1-2; no reliable D call. Germline V gene sequence: CDR1 MGHRA, CDR2 YSYEKL. Trimming took off 0 bases at V and 4 bases at J, with 12 bases between the two ends. CDR3 size: 15 residues. The DNA of the CDR3 is TGCGCCAGCAGCCAAGAAGTTGGAGAAACCTATGGCTACACCTTC. Amino acids: CASSQEVGETYGYTF.

The chain employs TRBV19 and TRBJ1-3; perhaps TRBD1 as D (6 bases). This CDR3 is 13 amino acids long. Trimming left V 3 bases short and J 4 bases short, with 7 bases between. Germline V lookup: CDR1 LNHDA, CDR2 SQIVND (reference sequence). This chain's CDR3 is CASSIDRGNTIYF. In DNA form, the CDR3 reads TGTGCCAGTAGTATCGACAGGGGAAACACCATATATTTT.